Sequencing of this T cell receptor beta chain was carried out in a study of cytomegalovirus exposure and HLA in healthy donors. Across the study: From about 180 million T cells, an earlier analysis saw 110 million or so unique TCR beta sequences.

Overall study findings and caveats: Association of under 20,000 TCR beta sequences with HLA alleles was found at 0.05 false discovery rate in a later analysis. Data from an earlier analysis indicated that most TCR beta V segments were productive either about 87% or about 30% of the time. A missense variant in DCLRE1C was later tied to TCR beta V- and J-gene trimming.

Deletions cut 4 bases from V and 7 bases from J, with 20 bases between. The CDR3 is made up of 16 amino acids. CDR1 MNHNY and CDR2 SVGAGI come from the germline V gene (reference sequence). The PCR ran on 60 Vbeta and 13 Jbeta primers. Only in-frame clones appear in the TCRdb table, and some are missing; sequencing was by immunoSEQ multiplex PCR. The sample includes about 200,000 clones, under 90% of them seen just once. About this clone itself: The antigen is unknown.

This TCR was recovered from a boy aged 2 to 10 in good health and CMV-seronegative. Sequencing input: PBMCs. The V gene is TRBV6-6, the J gene TRBJ1-3; D call uncertain. CDR3 in amino acids: CASSSPPVFTRNTIYF. The CDR3 region has the DNA TGTGCCAGCAGTTCCCCGCCTGTCTTTACTCGTAACACCATATATTTT.